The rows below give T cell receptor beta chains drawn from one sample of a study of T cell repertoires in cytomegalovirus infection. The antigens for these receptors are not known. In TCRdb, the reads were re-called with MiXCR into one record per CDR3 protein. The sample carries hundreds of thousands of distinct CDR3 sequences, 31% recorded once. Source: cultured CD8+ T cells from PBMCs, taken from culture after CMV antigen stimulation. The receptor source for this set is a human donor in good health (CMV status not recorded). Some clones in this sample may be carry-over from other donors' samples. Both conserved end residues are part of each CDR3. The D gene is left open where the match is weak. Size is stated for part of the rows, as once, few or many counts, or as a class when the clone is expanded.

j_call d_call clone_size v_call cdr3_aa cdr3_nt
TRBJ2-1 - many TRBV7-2 CASSWAGLSIDEQFF TGTGCCAGCAGTTGGGCAGGGTTAAGTATCGATGAGCAGTTCTTC
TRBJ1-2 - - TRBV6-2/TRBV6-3 CASSWGRDLLRGYGYTF TGTGCCAGCAGTTGGGGCAGGGATTTACTTCGCGGCTATGGCTACACCTTC
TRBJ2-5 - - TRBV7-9 CASSSFKTGQETQYF TGTGCCAGCAGCTCCTTTAAGACAGGCCAAGAGACCCAGTACTTC
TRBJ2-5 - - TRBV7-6 CASSLVGRGVEETQYF TGTGCCAGCAGCTTAGTTGGCAGGGGGGTAGAAGAGACCCAGTACTTC
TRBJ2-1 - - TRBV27 CVSSSPGKEGTPNYNEQFF TGTGTCAGCAGTTCTCCGGGCAAAGAGGGGACACCGAATTACAATGAGCAGTTCTTC
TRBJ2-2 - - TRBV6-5 CASSGDTVFRAGELFF TGTGCTAGCAGTGGGGATACAGTGTTTCGGGCCGGGGAGCTGTTTTTT
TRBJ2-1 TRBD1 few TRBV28 CASSLPGQDYNEQFF TGTGCCAGCAGCCTCCCGGGACAGGACTACAATGAGCAGTTCTTC
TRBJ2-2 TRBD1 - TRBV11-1 CASSLPPGQGYPGELFF TGTGCCAGCAGCCTCCCTCCGGGACAGGGATATCCCGGGGAGCTGTTTTTT
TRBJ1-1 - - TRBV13 CASSLGPLNYNTEAFF TGTGCCAGCAGCTTAGGCCCGCTGAACTACAACACTGAAGCTTTCTTT
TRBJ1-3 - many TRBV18 CASSPPGAGNTIYF TGTGCCAGCTCACCACCGGGGGCCGGAAACACCATATATTTT
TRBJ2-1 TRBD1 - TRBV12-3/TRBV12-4 CASSAGQGPIGEQFF TGTGCCAGCAGTGCGGGACAGGGCCCAATTGGTGAGCAGTTCTTC
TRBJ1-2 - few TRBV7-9 CASSLGQLVGYTF TGTGCCAGCAGCTTAGGACAGTTAGTTGGCTACACCTTC
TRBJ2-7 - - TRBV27 CASSLSGQDYEQYF TGTGCCAGCAGTCTCTCGGGACAAGACTACGAGCAGTACTTC
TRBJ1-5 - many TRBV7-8 CASSFRGNSNQPQHF TGTGCCAGCAGCTTTAGGGGGAATAGCAATCAGCCCCAGCATTTT
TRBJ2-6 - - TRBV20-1 CSAERTGANVLTF TGCAGTGCTGAGAGGACTGGGGCCAACGTCCTGACTTTC
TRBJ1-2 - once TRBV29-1 CSVDGGTEGYTF TGCAGCGTTGATGGCGGGACCGAAGGCTACACCTTC
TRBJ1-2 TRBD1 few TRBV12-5 CASGTTGQGAGYTF TGTGCTAGTGGTACCACGGGACAGGGCGCTGGCTACACCTTC